This T cell receptor beta chain was observed in a study of T-cell reconstitution after alpha-beta-depleted transplantation in children (dated by TCRdb to the mid-2010s). Background for the entire study: Using TCR repertoire profiling, the study quantitatively followed how T-cell immune reconstitution unfolded in children after TCRalphabeta/CD19-depleted allogeneic hematopoietic cell transplantation.

This clonotype has only a few counts. Its antigen is still unknown. No base quality information exists; no much larger clone differs at one position. From the cysteine through the phenylalanine, the CDR3 covers 17 amino acids. The retained sequence is limited to the CDR3, 51 bases, with the frame set at the first base. Per the germline V gene, KGHSH is the CDR1 and LQKENI is the CDR2. Trimming takes 3 bases from V and 4 bases from J, and the germline ends sit 21 bases apart. Preparation of the library involved PCR. Data came from an Illumina HiSeq 2500. Molecular barcoding was employed in the preparation of TCR libraries, with unique molecular identifiers being used to normalize TCRbeta repertoire quantification. TCRdb reanalyzed the raw reads on its own, using fastp at Q25 for trimming and MiXCR for clone calling, and kept in-frame beta chains. All rows with the same CDR3 protein become a single entry with the most common DNA and genes. The sample includes some 490,000 distinct CDR3 sequences, with under 15% observed a single time. About 5% of the sample comes from the top ten.

The chain couples TRBV18 to TRBJ1-2, with no confidently assigned D gene. Sequencing used PBMCs from the stem cell graft donor, obtained from the stem cell graft. The sequence was collected from a human donor who donated a stem cell graft to a child with combined immunodeficiency. The CDR3 reads CASSPSYGRTFPYGYTF. The DNA reads as follows: TGTGCCAGCTCACCCTCTTATGGCAGAACCTTTCCCTATGGCTACACCTTC.